The following is a TCR beta chain sequence with its context. What it binds is unknown. The germline V gene encodes CDR1 MNHEY and CDR2 SMNVEV (reference sequence). The CDR3 totals 14 residues. Trimming left V 4 bases short and J 7 bases short, with 13 bases between. cDNA serving as the sequencing template came from extracted, reverse transcribed RNA. Profiled with immunoSEQ multiplex PCR; TCRdb holds only in-frame clones, not every one. This table has 140,000 to 150,000 clones, around 50% appearing once. The source of the sample is a study of CD8+ T cells in alopecia areata. General study findings and limits: Scalp samples also yield sequences from resident alphabeta T cells of normal skin. Possibly as an HLA-related effect, TCR sharing across patients appeared less clear than in mice. More clonal than normal scalp was lesional scalp, particularly alopecia totalis/universalis.

This receptor was identified in a human donor with alopecia areata. The chain has TRBV27 and TRBJ1-4, with D possibly matching TRBD1 (5 bases). The input for sequencing was CD4+ T cells sorted from blood, taken at week 0. CDR3: CASSSGDGPEKLFF. As DNA, the CDR3 is TGTGCCAGCAGTTCCGGGGACGGCCCTGAAAAACTGTTTTTT.